The rows below give T cell receptor beta chains drawn from one sample of a study of OX40 agonist ivuxolimab in advanced cancers. Only in-frame clones appear in the TCRdb table, and some are missing; sequencing was by immunoSEQ multiplex PCR. The table includes 50,000 to 75,000 clones, 75% to 90% detected once. This specimen was CD4+ or CD8+ T cells sorted from blood, taken in a trial of the OX40 agonist ivuxolimab. The receptors shown here come from an adult with an advanced solid tumor such as melanoma, head and neck, liver or kidney cancer. Both conserved end residues are part of each CDR3. D genes are given only for firm matches. The size entry is marked missing in some rows and otherwise reads once, few, many or a size class.

cdr3_aa: CASSVSTAYGYTF; cdr3_nt: TGTGCCAGCAGTGTATCGACAGCCTATGGCTACACCTTC; v_call: TRBV28; d_call: NA; j_call: TRBJ1-2; clone_size: NA
cdr3_aa: CASLTSGDGNTIYF; cdr3_nt: TGTGCCAGCTTAACCAGTGGGGATGGAAACACCATATATTTT; v_call: TRBV18; d_call: NA; j_call: TRBJ1-3; clone_size: NA
cdr3_aa: CAWSRIPNEQFF; cdr3_nt: TGTGCCTGGAGTAGAATACCTAATGAGCAGTTCTTC; v_call: TRBV30; d_call: NA; j_call: TRBJ2-1; clone_size: NA
cdr3_aa: CASSLSALSPYEQYF; cdr3_nt: TGTGCCAGCAGCTTATCGGCCCTGTCCCCTTACGAGCAGTACTTC; v_call: TRBV7-8; d_call: NA; j_call: TRBJ2-7; clone_size: NA
cdr3_aa: CSVFRYEQFF; cdr3_nt: TGCAGCGTTTTCCGGTATGAGCAGTTCTTC; v_call: TRBV29-1; d_call: NA; j_call: TRBJ2-1; clone_size: NA
cdr3_aa: CASSSYTAWGYTF; cdr3_nt: TGTGCCAGCAGCTCCTACACGGCCTGGGGCTACACCTTC; v_call: TRBV7-2; d_call: NA; j_call: TRBJ1-2; clone_size: NA
cdr3_aa: CATHPGQGPYEQYF; cdr3_nt: TGTGCCACACATCCGGGACAGGGCCCCTACGAGCAGTACTTC; v_call: TRBV19; d_call: TRBD1; j_call: TRBJ2-7; clone_size: NA
cdr3_aa: CASSQELHSYNEQFF; cdr3_nt: TGTGCCAGCAGCCAAGAGCTACATTCCTACAATGAGCAGTTCTTC; v_call: TRBV4-2; d_call: NA; j_call: TRBJ2-1; clone_size: NA
cdr3_aa: CASSLGTGDYGYTF; cdr3_nt: TGTGCCAGCAGCTTAGGGACAGGAGACTATGGCTACACCTTC; v_call: TRBV7-9; d_call: TRBD1; j_call: TRBJ1-2; clone_size: few
cdr3_aa: CASSLDRKEREQYF; cdr3_nt: TGTGCCAGCAGCTTAGACAGGAAGGAGCGCGAGCAGTACTTC; v_call: TRBV7-2; d_call: NA; j_call: TRBJ2-7; clone_size: few
cdr3_aa: CASSLAEETQYF; cdr3_nt: TGTGCCAGCAGCTTAGCGGAAGAGACCCAGTACTTC; v_call: TRBV11-2; d_call: NA; j_call: TRBJ2-5; clone_size: NA
cdr3_aa: CASSIGQGGGRNQPQHF; cdr3_nt: TGTGCCAGTAGTATAGGCCAGGGAGGTGGCCGCAATCAGCCCCAGCATTTT; v_call: TRBV19; d_call: NA; j_call: TRBJ1-5; clone_size: few
cdr3_aa: CASSSVGGSGYTF; cdr3_nt: TGTGCCAGCAGCTCCGTTGGGGGATCTGGCTACACCTTC; v_call: TRBV7-6; d_call: NA; j_call: TRBJ1-2; clone_size: NA
cdr3_aa: CASRFDYPSTDTQYF; cdr3_nt: TGTGCCAGCAGGTTCGACTACCCCAGCACAGATACGCAGTATTTT; v_call: TRBV2; d_call: NA; j_call: TRBJ2-3; clone_size: NA
cdr3_aa: CASTVTLNSPLHF; cdr3_nt: TGTGCCAGCACTGTAACGCTAAATTCACCCCTCCACTTT; v_call: TRBV6-1; d_call: NA; j_call: TRBJ1-6; clone_size: NA
cdr3_aa: CASSRQYGYTF; cdr3_nt: TGTGCCAGCAGTCGACAGTATGGCTACACCTTC; v_call: TRBV28; d_call: NA; j_call: TRBJ1-2; clone_size: NA
cdr3_aa: CASRPSLGSVSSTDTQYF; cdr3_nt: TGTGCCAGCAGACCAAGTTTAGGATCGGTTAGTAGCACAGATACGCAGTATTTT; v_call: TRBV28; d_call: NA; j_call: TRBJ2-3; clone_size: NA
cdr3_aa: CASSSSGEQYF; cdr3_nt: TGTGCCAGCTCTAGCTCGGGCGAGCAGTACTTC; v_call: TRBV6-6; d_call: NA; j_call: TRBJ2-7; clone_size: NA
cdr3_aa: CASRTQANTEAFF; cdr3_nt: TGTGCCAGCAGGACTCAAGCGAACACTGAAGCTTTCTTT; v_call: TRBV25-1; d_call: NA; j_call: TRBJ1-1; clone_size: NA
cdr3_aa: CASSHTNSNQPQHF; cdr3_nt: TGTGCCAGCAGCCACACGAATAGCAATCAGCCCCAGCATTTT; v_call: TRBV5-5; d_call: NA; j_call: TRBJ1-5; clone_size: NA
cdr3_aa: CASSQDRASGRTDTQYF; cdr3_nt: TGCGCCAGCAGCCAAGATCGGGCTAGCGGGAGGACAGATACGCAGTATTTT; v_call: TRBV4-1; d_call: TRBD2; j_call: TRBJ2-3; clone_size: NA
cdr3_aa: CASRSGGSVPYEQYF; cdr3_nt: TGCGCCAGCCGATCGGGGGGGTCCGTACCTTACGAGCAGTACTTC; v_call: TRBV5-1; d_call: TRBD2; j_call: TRBJ2-7; clone_size: few
cdr3_aa: CASSPQGSGELFF; cdr3_nt: TGTGCCAGTAGTCCACAGGGCTCCGGGGAGCTGTTTTTT; v_call: TRBV19; d_call: NA; j_call: TRBJ2-2; clone_size: NA
cdr3_aa: CASATGTSINYNEQFF; cdr3_nt: TGCGCCAGCGCCACCGGGACTAGTATTAACTACAATGAGCAGTTCTTC; v_call: TRBV5-1; d_call: TRBD2; j_call: TRBJ2-1; clone_size: NA
cdr3_aa: CACRDRGRYGYTF; cdr3_nt: TGTGCCTGCAGAGACAGGGGTCGTTATGGCTACACCTTC; v_call: TRBV30; d_call: TRBD1; j_call: TRBJ1-2; clone_size: NA
cdr3_aa: CASSSSRGYEQFF; cdr3_nt: TGTGCCAGCAGCTCTTCTAGGGGGTATGAGCAGTTCTTC; v_call: TRBV5-6; d_call: NA; j_call: TRBJ2-1; clone_size: once
cdr3_aa: CASSLEGQTQETQYF; cdr3_nt: TGCGCCAGCAGCTTGGAAGGACAGACCCAAGAGACCCAGTACTTC; v_call: TRBV5-1; d_call: NA; j_call: TRBJ2-5; clone_size: NA
cdr3_aa: CASSHSGQATEAFF; cdr3_nt: TGTGCCAGCAGCCATTCGGGACAGGCAACTGAAGCTTTCTTT; v_call: TRBV28; d_call: TRBD1; j_call: TRBJ1-1; clone_size: NA
cdr3_aa: CASSWGTGQETQYF; cdr3_nt: TGTGCCAGCAGTTGGGGGACAGGCCAAGAGACCCAGTACTTC; v_call: TRBV6-5; d_call: TRBD1; j_call: TRBJ2-5; clone_size: NA
cdr3_aa: CAWSVRPSSYGYTF; cdr3_nt: TGTGCCTGGAGTGTACGCCCGTCCTCGTATGGCTACACCTTC; v_call: TRBV30; d_call: NA; j_call: TRBJ1-2; clone_size: NA
cdr3_aa: CASSFDREAKLF; cdr3_nt: TGCGCCAGCAGCTTCGACCGGGAGGCGAAGCTCTTC; v_call: TRBV5-1; d_call: TRBD2; j_call: TRBJ2-1; clone_size: NA
cdr3_aa: CASSFPGHSYEQYF; cdr3_nt: TGTGCCAGCAGTTTCCCGGGACATTCTTACGAGCAGTACTTC; v_call: TRBV28; d_call: NA; j_call: TRBJ2-7; clone_size: NA
cdr3_aa: CASSLPESGLLTYEQYF; cdr3_nt: TGTGCCAGCAGCTTGCCGGAGTCGGGACTGCTGACCTACGAGCAGTACTTC; v_call: TRBV5-6; d_call: NA; j_call: TRBJ2-7; clone_size: NA
cdr3_aa: CASRPAGVYEQFF; cdr3_nt: TGTGCCAGCAGACCAGCGGGAGTCTATGAGCAGTTCTTC; v_call: TRBV27; d_call: TRBD2; j_call: TRBJ2-1; clone_size: NA
cdr3_aa: CATSRDKGEAETQYF; cdr3_nt: TGTGCCACCAGCAGAGATAAGGGAGAGGCAGAGACCCAGTACTTC; v_call: TRBV15; d_call: NA; j_call: TRBJ2-5; clone_size: NA
cdr3_aa: CASSLRGWGDTQYF; cdr3_nt: TGTGCCAGCAGTCTCAGGGGTTGGGGAGATACGCAGTATTTT; v_call: TRBV27; d_call: NA; j_call: TRBJ2-3; clone_size: NA
cdr3_aa: CASSAESRGYTF; cdr3_nt: TGTGCCAGCAGTGCGGAATCTCGCGGCTACACCTTC; v_call: TRBV28; d_call: NA; j_call: TRBJ1-2; clone_size: once
cdr3_aa: CASSPRDRGGNQPQHF; cdr3_nt: TGTGCCAGCAGTCCCCGGGACAGGGGAGGCAATCAGCCCCAGCATTTT; v_call: TRBV2; d_call: TRBD1; j_call: TRBJ1-5; clone_size: NA
cdr3_aa: CASSFLTATYEQYF; cdr3_nt: TGTGCCAGCAGCTTCTTGACTGCTACCTACGAGCAGTACTTC; v_call: TRBV7-9; d_call: NA; j_call: TRBJ2-7; clone_size: NA
cdr3_aa: CASSSTFQETQYF; cdr3_nt: TGTGCCAGCAGCTCGACATTCCAAGAGACCCAGTACTTC; v_call: TRBV11-3; d_call: NA; j_call: TRBJ2-5; clone_size: NA
cdr3_aa: CASSGLAGGLETQYF; cdr3_nt: TGTGCCAGCAGTGGACTAGCGGGAGGGCTAGAGACCCAGTACTTC; v_call: TRBV6-1; d_call: TRBD2; j_call: TRBJ2-5; clone_size: NA
cdr3_aa: CASSDYLSGIDTQYF; cdr3_nt: TGTGCCAGCAGTGATTATCTTAGCGGGATAGATACGCAGTATTTT; v_call: TRBV2; d_call: TRBD2; j_call: TRBJ2-3; clone_size: NA
cdr3_aa: CATSPDQSSYEQYF; cdr3_nt: TGTGCCACCTCACCGGACCAAAGCTCCTACGAGCAGTACTTC; v_call: TRBV2; d_call: NA; j_call: TRBJ2-7; clone_size: NA
cdr3_aa: CASRQSGRSYNEQFF; cdr3_nt: TGTGCCAGCAGACAAAGCGGGAGATCCTACAATGAGCAGTTCTTC; v_call: TRBV7-2; d_call: TRBD2; j_call: TRBJ2-1; clone_size: NA
cdr3_aa: CASSPPGLAGGETQYF; cdr3_nt: TGTGCCAGCAGTCCGCCTGGACTAGCGGGAGGAGAGACCCAGTACTTC; v_call: TRBV5-6; d_call: TRBD2; j_call: TRBJ2-5; clone_size: NA
cdr3_aa: CASSDARASTDTQYF; cdr3_nt: TGTGCCAGCAGTGACGCTAGGGCAAGCACAGATACGCAGTATTTT; v_call: TRBV2; d_call: NA; j_call: TRBJ2-3; clone_size: NA
cdr3_aa: CASSLEQSPSYEQYF; cdr3_nt: TGTGCCAGCAGCTTAGAACAGTCCCCATCCTACGAGCAGTACTTC; v_call: TRBV11-2; d_call: NA; j_call: TRBJ2-7; clone_size: NA
cdr3_aa: CASSQDGPLGDYGGYTF; cdr3_nt: TGTGCCAGCAGCCAAGATGGCCCGTTGGGGGATTACGGTGGCTACACCTTC; v_call: TRBV5-4; d_call: NA; j_call: TRBJ1-2; clone_size: NA
cdr3_aa: CASSLGSGTTDTQYF; cdr3_nt: TGTGCCAGCAGTTTAGGTAGCGGTACCACAGATACGCAGTATTTT; v_call: TRBV6-6; d_call: NA; j_call: TRBJ2-3; clone_size: NA
cdr3_aa: CASSYRGGGDIQYF; cdr3_nt: TGTGCCAGCAGTTACCGGGGAGGGGGGGACATTCAGTACTTC; v_call: TRBV6-6; d_call: NA; j_call: TRBJ2-4; clone_size: once
cdr3_aa: CASSLTVGVGEQYF; cdr3_nt: TGTGCCAGCAGCTTAACGGTAGGGGTCGGGGAGCAGTACTTC; v_call: TRBV7-3; d_call: NA; j_call: TRBJ2-7; clone_size: few
cdr3_aa: CASSRGGAGTDTQYF; cdr3_nt: TGTGCCAGCAGCCGCGGTGGAGCGGGAACAGATACGCAGTATTTT; v_call: TRBV6-6; d_call: TRBD2; j_call: TRBJ2-3; clone_size: NA
cdr3_aa: CATSVNHQPQHF; cdr3_nt: TGTGCCACCAGCGTGAACCATCAGCCCCAGCATTTT; v_call: TRBV15; d_call: NA; j_call: TRBJ1-5; clone_size: medium-sized
cdr3_aa: CASSLPGQGAGGYTF; cdr3_nt: TGTGCCAGCAGTCTGCCGGGACAGGGGGCGGGTGGCTACACCTTC; v_call: TRBV28; d_call: TRBD1; j_call: TRBJ1-2; clone_size: NA
cdr3_aa: CASTPGQGFDSPLHF; cdr3_nt: TGTGCCAGCACCCCGGGACAGGGTTTTGATTCACCCCTCCACTTT; v_call: TRBV28; d_call: TRBD1; j_call: TRBJ1-6; clone_size: NA